The clone carrying this T cell receptor beta chain showed up just once. Its target is not known. Libraries were prepared by immunoSEQ multiplex PCR; TCRdb keeps only in-frame clonotypes and omits some of them. The repertoire holds about 29,000 clones, roughly 90% seen once, with approximately 50% in the top ten. This CDR3 contains 15 residues. V trimming: 3 bases; J trimming: 0 bases; junction bases outside the gene matches: 3. Germline CDR1 is LNHNV and CDR2 is YYDKDF (reference sequence). These data come from a study of lymphopenia after photon versus proton radiotherapy. Whole-study findings and limits: After the lymphocyte nadir, photon-treated repertoires showed oligoclonal expansion, especially of CD8+ Temra cells. In patients who died, overall survival fell as post-nadir TCR diversity dropped more. Survival link was tested only in deceased patients; proton benefit remains a possibility.

This TCR derives from a woman aged 60-75 years with cholangiocarcinoma. Some clones in this sample may be carry-over from other donors' samples. V is TRBV15 and J is TRBJ2-3; TRBD2 agrees at 7 bases. This sample comprised peripheral blood, obtained from a patient treated with proton-based radiotherapy. Here the CDR3 reads CATSRGLPSTDTQYF. The CDR3 coding sequence is TGTGCCACCAGCAGGGGACTACCTAGCACAGATACGCAGTATTTT. Supplemented by reference TRBV15 and TRBJ2-3, the full variable domain reads DAMVIQNPRYQVTQFGKPVTLSCSQTLNHNVMYWYQQKSSQAPKLLFHYYDKDFNNEADTPDNFQSRRPNTSFCFLDIRSPGLGDTAMYLCATSRGLPSTDTQYFGPGTRLTVL.